The source of this TCR beta chain is a study of response to subunit inactivated influenza vaccine. Points from the study as a whole: New T cells are recruited in small numbers by each seasonal influenza vaccination, according to the authors' suggestion.

CDR3 length: 16 amino acids. V gave up 0 bases and J gave up 2 bases, with 15 bases separating them. Germline V gives CDR1 DFQATT, CDR2 SNEGSKA (reference sequence). This clonotype showed up just a few times. What it binds is unknown. TCRdb reprocessed the RT-PCR reads with MiXCR, giving one entry per CDR3 protein. The sample yields under 850,000 distinct CDR3 sequences, 15% to 20% seen once. This sequence was found in a man aged 50-59 years who received an inactivated influenza vaccine. The chain joins TRBV20-1 to TRBJ2-3, with a weak D call TRBD2 (6 bases). The specimen was PBMCs from blood, collected 5 days after vaccination. The CDR3 DNA follows: TGCAGTGCTAGAGATCTTCTGGCGGGATCCACAGATACGCAGTATTTT. Translated, it gives CSARDLLAGSTDTQYF.